The clone carrying this T cell receptor (beta chain) was found once. Its specificity is unknown. This record belongs to a study of cytomegalovirus exposure and HLA in healthy donors. About the research overall: A later analysis reported the 90 to 150 validation repertoires used the same platform as the roughly 700 first-cohort repertoires. Regarding the study as a whole: The study recorded about 150 TCR beta chains that were cytomegalovirus-associated. Reports credit the classifier with highly specific, highly sensitive diagnosis of cytomegalovirus status.

The CDR3 runs to 17 residues. Germline V CDR1 and CDR2: SGHTA, FQGNSA. Trimming cost V 3 bases and J 0 bases, with 15 bases left between them. The study drew the donors from its roughly 120-subject validation cohort, separate from the roughly 700-subject first cohort. TCRdb's table, derived via immunoSEQ multiplex PCR, lists solely in-frame clones and lacks some. The data hold around 140,000 clones, with 85% to 90% observed a single time. The chain uses TRBV7-2 and TRBJ1-3; D gene unclear. Sequencing was performed on PBMCs. The sequence came from a man between 18 and 29 years old in good health and CMV-seropositive. The CDR3 bases are TGTGCCAGCAGCTTCGTCGTAGGCAGCGGCTCTGGAAACACCATATATTTT. It specifies CASSFVVGSGSGNTIYF. The full variable domain, rest sourced from reference TRBV7-2 and TRBJ1-3, is GAGVSQSPSNKVTEKGKDVELRCDPISGHTALYWYRQSLGQGLEFLIYFQGNSAPDKSGLPSDRFSAERTGGSVSTLTIQRTQQEDSAVYLCASSFVVGSGSGNTIYFGEGSWLTVV.